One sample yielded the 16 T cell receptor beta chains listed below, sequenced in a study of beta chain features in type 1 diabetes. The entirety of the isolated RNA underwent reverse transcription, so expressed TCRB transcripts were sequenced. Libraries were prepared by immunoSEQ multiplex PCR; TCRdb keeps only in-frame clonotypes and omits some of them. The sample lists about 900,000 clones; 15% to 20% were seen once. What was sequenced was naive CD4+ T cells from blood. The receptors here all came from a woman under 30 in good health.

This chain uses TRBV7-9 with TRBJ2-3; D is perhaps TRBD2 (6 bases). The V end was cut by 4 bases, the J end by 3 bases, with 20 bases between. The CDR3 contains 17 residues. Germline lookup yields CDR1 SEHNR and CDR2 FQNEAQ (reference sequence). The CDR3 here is CASSSRLEPRQTDTQYF. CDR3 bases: TGTGCCAGCAGCTCCCGACTAGAACCTAGGCAGACAGATACGCAGTATTTT.

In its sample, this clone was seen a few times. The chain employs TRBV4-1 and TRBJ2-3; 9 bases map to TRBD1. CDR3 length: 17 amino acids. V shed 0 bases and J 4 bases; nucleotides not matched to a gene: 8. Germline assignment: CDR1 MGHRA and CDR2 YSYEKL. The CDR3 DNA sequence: TGCGCCAGCAGCCAAGATACAGGGGGCCCCGGGGCAGATACGCAGTATTTT. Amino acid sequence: CASSQDTGGPGADTQYF.

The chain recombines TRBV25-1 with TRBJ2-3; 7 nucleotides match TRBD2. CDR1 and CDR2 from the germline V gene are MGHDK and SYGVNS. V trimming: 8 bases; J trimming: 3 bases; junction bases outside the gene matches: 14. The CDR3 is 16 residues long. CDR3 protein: CASSRRGRAGTDTQYF. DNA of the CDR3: TGTGCCAGCTCTCGACGGGGGAGGGCGGGTACAGATACGCAGTATTTT.

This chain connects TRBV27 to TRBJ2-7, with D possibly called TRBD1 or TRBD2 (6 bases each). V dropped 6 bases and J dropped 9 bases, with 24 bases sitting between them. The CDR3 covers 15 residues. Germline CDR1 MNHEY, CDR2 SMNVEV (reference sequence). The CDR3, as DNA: TGTGCCAGCAGCCCTGAGGGGACACCGGACTATGGGCAGTACTTC. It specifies CASSPEGTPDYGQYF.

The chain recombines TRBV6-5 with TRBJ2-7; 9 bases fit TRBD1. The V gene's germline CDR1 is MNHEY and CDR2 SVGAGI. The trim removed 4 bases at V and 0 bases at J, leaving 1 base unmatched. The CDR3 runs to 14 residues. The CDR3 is CASSSDRGSYEQYF. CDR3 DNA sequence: TGTGCCAGCAGTTCGGACAGGGGCTCCTACGAGCAGTACTTC.

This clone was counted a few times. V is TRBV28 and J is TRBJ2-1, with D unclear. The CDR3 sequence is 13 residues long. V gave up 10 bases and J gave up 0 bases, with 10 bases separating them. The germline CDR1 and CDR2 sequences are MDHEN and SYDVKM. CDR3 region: CATHVGSYNEQFF. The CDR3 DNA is TGTGCCACTCACGTCGGCTCCTACAATGAGCAGTTCTTC.

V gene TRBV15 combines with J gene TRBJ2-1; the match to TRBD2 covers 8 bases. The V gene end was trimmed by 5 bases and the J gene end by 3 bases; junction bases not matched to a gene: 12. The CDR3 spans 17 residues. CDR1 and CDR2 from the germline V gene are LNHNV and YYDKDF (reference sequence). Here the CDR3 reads CATSGVAGSPSYNEQFF. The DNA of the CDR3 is TGTGCCACCAGCGGCGTAGCGGGAAGTCCAAGCTACAATGAGCAGTTCTTC.

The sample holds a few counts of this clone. This chain's CDR3 is CASSLLLWTSGRSYEQYF. The CDR3 DNA follows: TGTGCCAGCAGTTTACTCCTCTGGACTAGCGGGAGATCGTACGAGCAGTACTTC. J is TRBJ2-7 and V is TRBV28; TRBD2 matches 13 bases. The CDR3 loop spans 18 amino acids. Trimming cost V 2 bases and J 4 bases; bases outside gene matches: 11. Germline V gives CDR1 MDHEN, CDR2 SYDVKM.

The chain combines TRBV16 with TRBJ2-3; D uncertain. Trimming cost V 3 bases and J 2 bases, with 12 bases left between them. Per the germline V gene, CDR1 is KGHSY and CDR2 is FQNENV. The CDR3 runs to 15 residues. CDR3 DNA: TGTGCCAGCAGCCACAATGGGCAGACCACAGATACGCAGTATTTT. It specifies CASSHNGQTTDTQYF.

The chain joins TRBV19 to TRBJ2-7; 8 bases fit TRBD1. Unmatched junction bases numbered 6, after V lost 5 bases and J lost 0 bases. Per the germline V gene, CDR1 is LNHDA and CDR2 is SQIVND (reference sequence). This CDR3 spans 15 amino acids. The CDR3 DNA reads TGTGCCAGTAGTCCCAGACAGGGGTTCTCCTACGAGCAGTACTTC. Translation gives CASSPRQGFSYEQYF.

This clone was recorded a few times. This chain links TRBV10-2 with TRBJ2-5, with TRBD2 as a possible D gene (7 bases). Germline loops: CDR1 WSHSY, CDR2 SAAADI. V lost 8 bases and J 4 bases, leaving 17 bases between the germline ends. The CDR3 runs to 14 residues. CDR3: CASGRGAGAETQYF. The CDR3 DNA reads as TGCGCCAGCGGACGGGGGGCGGGTGCAGAGACCCAGTACTTC.

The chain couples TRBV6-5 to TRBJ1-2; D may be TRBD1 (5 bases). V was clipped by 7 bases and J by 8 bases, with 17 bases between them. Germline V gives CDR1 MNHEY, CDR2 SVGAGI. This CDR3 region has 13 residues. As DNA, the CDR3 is TGTGCCAGCACGGAGAGGCAGGGAGAAGGCTACACCTTC. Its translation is CASTERQGEGYTF.

For the CDR3, the DNA is TGTGCCAGCAGCTTAGGCGCTAGCGGGAGCTACGAGCAGTACTTC. It codes for CASSLGASGSYEQYF. This chain connects TRBV7-8 to TRBJ2-5, with 10 bases that match TRBD2. The end of the DNA aligns better with TRBJ2-7, so the J call may be wrong. The CDR3 sequence is 15 residues long. Germline V gives CDR1 SGHVS, CDR2 FQNEAQ.

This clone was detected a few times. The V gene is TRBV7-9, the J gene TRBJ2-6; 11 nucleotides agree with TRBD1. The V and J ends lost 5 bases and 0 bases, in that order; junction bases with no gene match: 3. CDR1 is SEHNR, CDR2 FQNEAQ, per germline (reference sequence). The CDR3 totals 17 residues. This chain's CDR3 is CASSRGTGGSGANVLTF. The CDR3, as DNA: TGTGCCAGCAGCCGAGGGACAGGGGGCTCTGGGGCCAACGTCCTGACTTTC. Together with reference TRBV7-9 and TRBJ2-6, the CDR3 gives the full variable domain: DTGVSQNPRHKITKRGQNVTFRCDPISEHNRLYWYRQTLGQGPEFLTYFQNEAQLEKSRLLSDRFSAERPKGSFSTLEIQRTEQGDSAMYLCASSRGTGGSGANVLTFGAGSRLTVL.

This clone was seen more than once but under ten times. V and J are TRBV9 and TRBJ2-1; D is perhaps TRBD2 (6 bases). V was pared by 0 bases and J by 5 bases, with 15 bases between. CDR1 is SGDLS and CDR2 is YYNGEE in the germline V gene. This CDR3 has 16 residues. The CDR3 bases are TGTGCCAGCAGCGTAGGGGTGACTAGTCTCCACAATGAGCAGTTCTTC. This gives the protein CASSVGVTSLHNEQFF.

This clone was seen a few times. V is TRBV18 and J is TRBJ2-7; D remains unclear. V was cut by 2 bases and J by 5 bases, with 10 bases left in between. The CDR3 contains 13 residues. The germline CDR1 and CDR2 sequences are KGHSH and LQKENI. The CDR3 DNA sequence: TGTGCCAGCTCACCAGTTTCCAGCGACGAGCAGTACTTC. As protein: CASSPVSSDEQYF. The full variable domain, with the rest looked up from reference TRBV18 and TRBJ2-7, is NAGVMQNPRHLVRRRGQEARLRCSPMKGHSHVYWYRQLPEEGLKFMVYLQKENIIDESGMPKERFSAEFPKEGPSILRIQQVVRGDSAAYFCASSPVSSDEQYFGPGTRLTVT.